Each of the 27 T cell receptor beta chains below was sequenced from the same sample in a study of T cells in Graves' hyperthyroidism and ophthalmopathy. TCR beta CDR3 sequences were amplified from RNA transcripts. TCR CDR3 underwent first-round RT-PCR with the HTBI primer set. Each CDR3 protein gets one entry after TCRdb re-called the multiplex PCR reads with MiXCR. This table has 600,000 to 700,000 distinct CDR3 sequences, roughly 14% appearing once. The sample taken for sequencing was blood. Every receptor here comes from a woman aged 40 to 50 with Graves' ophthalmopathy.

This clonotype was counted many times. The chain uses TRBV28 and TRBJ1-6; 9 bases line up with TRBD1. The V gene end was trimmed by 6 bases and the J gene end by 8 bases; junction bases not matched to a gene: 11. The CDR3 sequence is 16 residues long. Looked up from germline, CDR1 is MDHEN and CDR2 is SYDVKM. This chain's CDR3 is CASSPTDRGWDSPLHF. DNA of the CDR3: TGTGCCAGCAGCCCTACTGACAGGGGGTGGGATTCACCCCTCCACTTT.

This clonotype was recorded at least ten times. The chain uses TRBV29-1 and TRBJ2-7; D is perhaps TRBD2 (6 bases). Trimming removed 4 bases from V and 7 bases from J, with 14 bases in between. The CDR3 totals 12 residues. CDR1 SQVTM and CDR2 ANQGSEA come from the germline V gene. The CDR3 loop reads CSVVRDRREQYF. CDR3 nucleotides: TGCAGCGTTGTGCGGGATAGGCGAGAGCAGTACTTC.

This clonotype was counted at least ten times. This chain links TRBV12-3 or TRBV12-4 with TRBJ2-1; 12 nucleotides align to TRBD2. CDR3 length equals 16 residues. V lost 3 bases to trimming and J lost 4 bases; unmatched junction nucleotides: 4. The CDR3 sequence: CASSFGLAGPYNEQFF. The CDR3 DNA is TGTGCCAGCAGTTTCGGACTAGCGGGACCTTACAATGAGCAGTTCTTC.

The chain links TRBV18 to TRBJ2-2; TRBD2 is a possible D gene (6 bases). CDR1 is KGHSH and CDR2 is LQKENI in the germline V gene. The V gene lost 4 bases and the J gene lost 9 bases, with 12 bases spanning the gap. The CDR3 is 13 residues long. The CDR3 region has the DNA TGTGCCAGCTCACGTCCGGGACTCCGGGAGCTGTTTTTT. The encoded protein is CASSRPGLRELFF.

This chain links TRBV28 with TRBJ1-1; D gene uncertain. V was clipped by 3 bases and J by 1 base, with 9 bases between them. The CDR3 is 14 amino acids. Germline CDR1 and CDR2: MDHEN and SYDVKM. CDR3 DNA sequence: TGTGCCAGCAGTTTCACACCAGGGAACACTGAAGCTTTCTTT. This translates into CASSFTPGNTEAFF.

CDR3 DNA: TGCGCCAGCAGCCAAGTGTGGGACAGGGGCCAAGAGACCCAGTACTTC. Protein: CASSQVWDRGQETQYF. The rearrangement links TRBV4-1 to TRBJ2-5; TRBD1 matches 10 bases. Germline loops: CDR1 MGHRA, CDR2 YSYEKL. Trimming removed 1 base from V and 1 base from J; junction bases left unmatched: 3. This CDR3 is built from 16 residues.

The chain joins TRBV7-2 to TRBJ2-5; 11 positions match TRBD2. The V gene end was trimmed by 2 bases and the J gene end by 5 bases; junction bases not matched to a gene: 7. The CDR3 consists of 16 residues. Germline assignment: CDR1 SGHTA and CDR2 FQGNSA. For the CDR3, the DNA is TGTGCCAGCAGCTTACCCCGACTAGCGGGATCGGAGACCCAGTACTTC. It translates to CASSLPRLAGSETQYF.

CDR3 amino acids: CASSQDVGLSYEQYF. The CDR3 nucleotides read TGCGCCAGCAGCCAAGATGTGGGGCTCTCCTACGAGCAGTACTTC. The chain uses TRBV4-3 and TRBJ2-7; D might be TRBD1 (5 bases). Germline V gene data show CDR1 as LGHNA and CDR2 as YSLEER. The CDR3 has 15 amino acids. V was shortened by 0 bases and J by 0 bases, with 9 bases between the two germline ends.

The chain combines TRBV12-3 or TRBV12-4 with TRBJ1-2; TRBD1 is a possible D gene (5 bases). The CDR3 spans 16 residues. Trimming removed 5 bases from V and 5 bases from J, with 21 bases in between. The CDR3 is CASSPRGSSGGYGYTF. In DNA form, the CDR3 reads TGTGCCAGCAGTCCCCGGGGCAGCTCTGGTGGATATGGCTACACCTTC.

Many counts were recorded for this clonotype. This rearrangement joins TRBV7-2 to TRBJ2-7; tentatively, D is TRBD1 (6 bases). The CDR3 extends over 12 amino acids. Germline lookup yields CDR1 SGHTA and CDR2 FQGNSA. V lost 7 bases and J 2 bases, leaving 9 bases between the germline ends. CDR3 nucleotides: TGTGCCAGCAAGGGACACCCCTACGAGCAGTACTTC. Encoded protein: CASKGHPYEQYF.

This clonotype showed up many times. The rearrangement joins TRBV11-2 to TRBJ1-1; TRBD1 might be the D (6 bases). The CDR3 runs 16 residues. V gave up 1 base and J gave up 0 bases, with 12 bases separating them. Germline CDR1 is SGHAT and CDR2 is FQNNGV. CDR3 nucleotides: TGTGCCAGCAGCTTAGGGGGGGCGAACTTGAACACTGAAGCTTTCTTT. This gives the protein CASSLGGANLNTEAFF.

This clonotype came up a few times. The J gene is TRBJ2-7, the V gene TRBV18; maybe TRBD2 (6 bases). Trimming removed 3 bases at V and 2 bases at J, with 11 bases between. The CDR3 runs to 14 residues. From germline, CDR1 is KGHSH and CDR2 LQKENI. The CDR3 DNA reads TGTGCCAGCTCACCGGGACTTCAGACCTACGAGCAGTACTTC. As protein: CASSPGLQTYEQYF.

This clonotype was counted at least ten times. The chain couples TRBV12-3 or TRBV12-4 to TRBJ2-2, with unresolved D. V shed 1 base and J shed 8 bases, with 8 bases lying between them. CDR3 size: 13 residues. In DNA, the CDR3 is TGTGCCAGCAGTTTAGACAGACCGGGGGAGCTGTTTTTT. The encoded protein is CASSLDRPGELFF.

The CDR3 coding sequence is TGTGCCACCAGTGTCGGCCACCCCCGGGACAACTCCTACGAGCAGTACTTC. This sequence encodes CATSVGHPRDNSYEQYF. This sequence joins TRBV24-1 and TRBJ2-7; tentatively, D is TRBD1 (6 bases). The ends were cut back, 5 bases at V and 0 bases at J, with 19 bases in the middle. The CDR3 sequence is 17 residues long. CDR1 is KGHDR and CDR2 is SFDVKD in the germline V gene.

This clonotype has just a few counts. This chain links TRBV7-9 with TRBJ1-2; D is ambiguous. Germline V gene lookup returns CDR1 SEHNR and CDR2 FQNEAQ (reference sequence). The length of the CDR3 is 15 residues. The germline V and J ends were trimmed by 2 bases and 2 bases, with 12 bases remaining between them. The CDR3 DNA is TGTGCCAGCAGCTTATATGGCACGGAAAACTATGGCTACACCTTC. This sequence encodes CASSLYGTENYGYTF.

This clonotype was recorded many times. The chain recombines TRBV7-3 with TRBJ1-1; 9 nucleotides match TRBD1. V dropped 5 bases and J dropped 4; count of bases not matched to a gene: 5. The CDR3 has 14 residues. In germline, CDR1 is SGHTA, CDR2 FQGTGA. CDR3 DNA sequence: TGTGCCAGCAGCGTGACAGGGGGTATCACTGAAGCTTTCTTT. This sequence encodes CASSVTGGITEAFF.

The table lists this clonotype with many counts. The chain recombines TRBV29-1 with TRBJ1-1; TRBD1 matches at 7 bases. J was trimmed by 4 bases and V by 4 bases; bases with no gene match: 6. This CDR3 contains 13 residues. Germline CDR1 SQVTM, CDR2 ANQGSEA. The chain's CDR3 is CSVVSDRFTEAFF. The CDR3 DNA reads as TGCAGCGTTGTCTCGGACAGGTTCACTGAAGCTTTCTTT.

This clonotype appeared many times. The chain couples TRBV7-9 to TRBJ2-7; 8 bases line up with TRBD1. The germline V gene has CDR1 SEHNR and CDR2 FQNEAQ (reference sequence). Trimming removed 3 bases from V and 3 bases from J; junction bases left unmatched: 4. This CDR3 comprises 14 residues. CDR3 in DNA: TGTGCCAGCAGCTTGACAGGGGACCGCTACGAGCAGTACTTC. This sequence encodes CASSLTGDRYEQYF.

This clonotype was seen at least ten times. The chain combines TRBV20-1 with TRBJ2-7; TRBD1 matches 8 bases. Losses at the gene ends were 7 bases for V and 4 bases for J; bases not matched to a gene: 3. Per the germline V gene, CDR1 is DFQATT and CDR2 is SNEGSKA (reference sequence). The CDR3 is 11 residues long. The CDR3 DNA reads TGCAGTGTAGACAGGGGATACGAGCAGTACTTC. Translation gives CSVDRGYEQYF.

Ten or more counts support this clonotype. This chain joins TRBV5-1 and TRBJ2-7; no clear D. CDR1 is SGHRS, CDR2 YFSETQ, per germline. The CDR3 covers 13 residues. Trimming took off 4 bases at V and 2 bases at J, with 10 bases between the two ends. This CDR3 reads CASSQTGAYEQYF. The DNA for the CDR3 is TGCGCCAGCAGCCAGACTGGAGCCTACGAGCAGTACTTC.

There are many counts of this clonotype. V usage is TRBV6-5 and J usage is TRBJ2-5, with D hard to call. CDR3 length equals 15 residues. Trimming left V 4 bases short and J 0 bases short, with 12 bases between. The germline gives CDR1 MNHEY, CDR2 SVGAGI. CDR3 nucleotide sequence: TGTGCCAGCAGTTTCTTGGCCGCGGACCAAGAGACCCAGTACTTC. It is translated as CASSFLAADQETQYF.

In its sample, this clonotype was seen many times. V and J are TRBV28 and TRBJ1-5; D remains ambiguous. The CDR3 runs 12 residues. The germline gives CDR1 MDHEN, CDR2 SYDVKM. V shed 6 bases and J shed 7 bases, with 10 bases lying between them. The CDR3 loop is CASRVPGQPQHF. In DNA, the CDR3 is TGTGCCAGCAGGGTCCCTGGGCAGCCCCAGCATTTT.

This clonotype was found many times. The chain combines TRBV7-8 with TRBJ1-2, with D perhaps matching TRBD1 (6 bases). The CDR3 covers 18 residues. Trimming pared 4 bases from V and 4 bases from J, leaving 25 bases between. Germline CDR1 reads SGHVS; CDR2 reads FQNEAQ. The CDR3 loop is CASSSSAGTRPSSYGYTF. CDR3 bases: TGTGCCAGCAGCTCGTCAGCCGGGACAAGGCCCTCCTCCTATGGCTACACCTTC. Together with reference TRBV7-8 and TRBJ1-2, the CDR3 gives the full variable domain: GAGVSQSPRYKVAKRGQDVALRCDPISGHVSLFWYQQALGQGPEFLTYFQNEAQLDKSGLPSDRFFAERPEGSVSTLKIQRTQQEDSAVYLCASSSSAGTRPSSYGYTFGSGTRLTVV.

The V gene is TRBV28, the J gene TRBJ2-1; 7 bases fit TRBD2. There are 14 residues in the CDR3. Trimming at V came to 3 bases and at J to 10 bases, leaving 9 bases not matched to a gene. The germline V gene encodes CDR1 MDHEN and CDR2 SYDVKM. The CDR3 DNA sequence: TGTGCCAGCAGTTTGCGGGGGACCGTTGGGGAGCAGTTCTTC. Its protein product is CASSLRGTVGEQFF.

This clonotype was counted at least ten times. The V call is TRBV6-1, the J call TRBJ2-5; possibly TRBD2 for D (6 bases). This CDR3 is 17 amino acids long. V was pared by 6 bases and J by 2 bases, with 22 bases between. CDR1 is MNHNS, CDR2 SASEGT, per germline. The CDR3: CASSPARGGKDQETQYF. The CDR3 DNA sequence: TGTGCCAGCAGCCCTGCCCGGGGAGGCAAAGATCAAGAGACCCAGTACTTC.

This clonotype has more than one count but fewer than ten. CDR3 DNA sequence: TGTGCCAGCAGCCGCCGGACAGCCTCCTACGAGCAGTACTTC. Amino acids: CASSRRTASYEQYF. V is TRBV3-1 and J is TRBJ2-7, with D perhaps TRBD1 (6 bases). The CDR3 length is 14 residues. Trimming cost V 4 bases and J 0 bases, with 10 bases left between them. The germline CDR1 and CDR2 sequences are LGHDT and YNNKEL (reference sequence).

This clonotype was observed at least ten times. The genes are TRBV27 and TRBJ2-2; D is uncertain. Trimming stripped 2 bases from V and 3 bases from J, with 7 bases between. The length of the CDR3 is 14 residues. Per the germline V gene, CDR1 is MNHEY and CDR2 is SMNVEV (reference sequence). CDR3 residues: CASSLEPYTGELFF. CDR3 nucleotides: TGTGCCAGCAGTTTAGAGCCGTACACCGGGGAGCTGTTTTTT.